The entry below describes one TCR beta chain. Sequence at one end of the junction differs from germline and may be a read error. This specimen belongs to a study of blood T cell repertoires in COVID-19. Overall study context: T cells, B-cell-depleted T cells, or PBMCs provided the cDNA or gDNA that served as material.

The table came from immunoSEQ multiplex PCR; TCRdb's copy has only in-frame clones and leaves some out. The sample holds roughly 150,000 clones; around nine tenths are singletons and the top ten take more than 5%. The sequenced sample consisted of peripheral blood. The source of this sequence is a human donor in a cohort sampled during active COVID-19.

The CDR3: CASSFLGDRHNSPLHF. CDR3 in DNA: TGTGCTAGCAGTTTTCTTGGGGACAGACATAATTCACCCCTCCACTTT. V gene TRBV7-7 combines with J gene TRBJ1-6, with TRBD1 identical over 7 bases. Germline assignment: CDR1 SSHAT and CDR2 FNYEAQ (reference sequence). This CDR3 is built from 16 residues.